Shown below are 4 T cell receptor beta chains from a single sample sequenced in a study of Ad26.COV2.S vaccination and SARS-CoV-2 variants. The data were produced by immunoSEQ multiplex PCR, yet TCRdb's version contains in-frame clones alone and is incomplete. Found here are nearly 400,000 clones, approximately 89% of them singletons; the top ten hold under 2%. As to treatment: roughly 18 received Ad26.COV2.S at low or high dose, single or two shots; roughly five received placebo; per-sample allocation not given. Day 63 after the first injection of vaccine or placebo was the sampling time. The starting material was peripheral blood, obtained in a trial of Ad26.COV2.S vaccine versus placebo. The receptors were sampled from a person between 18 and 60 years old who received the Ad26.COV2.S COVID-19 vaccine or a placebo.

The chain has TRBV4-1 and TRBJ1-1; no reliable D call. CDR1 and CDR2 from the germline V gene are MGHRA and YSYEKL. The V gene lost 1 base and the J gene lost 0 bases, with 9 bases spanning the gap. The CDR3 is made up of 15 amino acids. CDR3 residues: CASSQVIQVNTEAFF. The CDR3 coding sequence is TGCGCCAGCAGCCAAGTAATCCAGGTGAACACTGAAGCTTTCTTT.

The chain has TRBV28 and TRBJ2-7; the D gene is possibly TRBD2 (6 bases). Germline V gene sequence: CDR1 MDHEN, CDR2 SYDVKM. V was shortened by 2 bases and J by 2 bases, with 16 bases between the two germline ends. The CDR3 is 16 residues long. The CDR3 DNA reads TGTGCCAGCAGTTTAGTCTCCGGGAGTGGGGCCTACGAGCAGTACTTC. Residues: CASSLVSGSGAYEQYF.

The chain recombines TRBV5-1 with TRBJ2-3; D is undetermined. Germline assignment: CDR1 SGHRS and CDR2 YFSETQ. The CDR3 loop spans 12 amino acids. Between the trimmed V and J ends, which lost 5 bases and 2 bases, there was a span of 6 bases. CDR3 amino acids: CASSDFTDTQYF. As DNA, the CDR3 is TGCGCCAGCAGTGACTTCACAGATACGCAGTATTTT.

V and J are TRBV7-3 and TRBJ1-2, with D perhaps matching TRBD1 (6 bases). The CDR3 spans 16 residues. Germline loops: CDR1 SGHTA, CDR2 FQGTGA. V was shortened by 1 base and J by 6 bases, with 18 bases between the two germline ends. CDR3 region: CASSLRTELPRDGYTF. The CDR3, as DNA: TGTGCCAGCAGCTTAAGGACAGAACTGCCGAGGGATGGCTACACCTTC.